Listed below are T cell receptor beta chains from one sample, sequenced in a study of CD4 T cells in relation to SARS-CoV-2 and coronaviruses. Generated by immunoSEQ multiplex PCR, the TCRdb table keeps only in-frame clones and is missing some. The data hold about 23,000 clones, with less than 75% observed a single time. Antigen specificity for these receptors is unknown. Sequencing input: CD4+ T cells from PBMCs, cultured in vitro. The receptors shown here come from a human donor in good health. Each CDR3 is given with its conserved first and last residue. D genes are given only for firm matches. Clone size appears in some rows only: once, few, many, or a class for an expanded clone.

D	size	V	J	CDR3	DNA
NA	few	TRBV28	TRBJ2-7	CASSLSSGPRAGSEQYF	TGTGCCAGCAGTTTATCCTCCGGACCCCGGGCGGGATCCGAGCAGTACTTC
NA	NA	TRBV19	TRBJ2-2	CASSPSTGVPTSTGELFF	TGTGCCAGTAGCCCATCGACGGGGGTACCTACTTCCACCGGGGAGCTGTTTTTT
NA	NA	TRBV7-2	TRBJ2-3	CASRPRHWATGDTQYF	TGTGCCAGCAGGCCCAGGCATTGGGCTACGGGAGATACGCAGTATTTT
TRBD2	few	TRBV4-2	TRBJ2-1	CASSQALGLAGTNEQFF	TGTGCCAGCAGCCAAGCGCTCGGTCTAGCGGGAACCAATGAGCAGTTCTTC
NA	NA	TRBV4-3	TRBJ1-1	CASSHPGDATEAFF	TGCGCCAGCAGCCACCCCGGGGATGCCACTGAAGCTTTCTTT
NA	NA	TRBV5-1	TRBJ1-4	CASSLAPGVSTNEKLFF	TGCGCCAGCAGCTTGGCCCCAGGTGTATCAACTAATGAAAAACTGTTTTTT
NA	NA	TRBV5-1	TRBJ1-4	CASSLNRAEEKLFF	TGCGCCAGCAGCTTGAACAGGGCGGAGGAAAAACTGTTTTTT
NA	NA	TRBV19	TRBJ2-6	CASSIGDSSGANVLTF	TGTGCCAGTAGTATAGGCGACAGTTCTGGGGCCAACGTCCTGACTTTC
NA	few	TRBV7-2	TRBJ1-5	CASSLEAPYSNQPQHF	TGTGCCAGCAGCTTAGAGGCGCCGTATAGCAATCAGCCCCAGCATTTT
NA	NA	TRBV7-9	TRBJ1-5	CASSPGQPNQPQHF	TGTGCCAGCAGCCCCGGACAGCCCAATCAGCCCCAGCATTTT
TRBD1	NA	TRBV4-2	TRBJ2-3	CASSQDVLDRSADTQYF	TGTGCCAGCAGCCAAGATGTCCTGGACAGGTCGGCAGATACGCAGTATTTT
NA	few	TRBV7-9	TRBJ2-1	CASSQPGSSYNEQFF	TGTGCCAGCAGCCAACCGGGGTCTTCCTACAATGAGCAGTTCTTC
NA	NA	TRBV7-9	TRBJ2-7	CASSLAGAGYYEQYF	TGTGCCAGCAGCTTAGCGGGCGCGGGCTACTACGAGCAGTACTTC
NA	NA	TRBV2	TRBJ1-1	CASSEAEGATEAFF	TGTGCCAGCAGTGAGGCGGAAGGGGCCACTGAAGCTTTCTTT
NA	few	TRBV30	TRBJ2-5	CAWSPGGIQETQYF	TGTGCCTGGAGTCCAGGGGGGATCCAAGAGACCCAGTACTTC
NA	NA	TRBV3-1/TRBV3-2	TRBJ1-3	CASSQGFGNTIYF	TGTGCCAGCAGCCAAGGGTTTGGAAACACCATATATTTT
TRBD1	once	TRBV6-2/TRBV6-3	TRBJ1-5	CASSRLTGTDPLHQPQHF	TGTGCCAGCAGCCGACTAACCGGGACAGATCCCCTTCATCAGCCCCAGCATTTT
NA	once	TRBV7-2	TRBJ1-3	CASSPRASGNTIYF	TGTGCCAGCAGCCCCCGTGCCTCTGGAAACACCATATATTTT
TRBD1	NA	TRBV6-5	TRBJ1-1	CASSYSDRGSEAFF	TGTGCCAGCAGTTACTCCGACAGGGGGTCTGAAGCTTTCTTT
TRBD1	NA	TRBV28	TRBJ1-2	CASTPGQGRDYGYTF	TGTGCCAGCACCCCGGGACAGGGAAGAGACTATGGCTACACCTTC
TRBD2	NA	TRBV6-5	TRBJ2-7	CASRQAGVSYEQYF	TGTGCCAGCCGGCAGGCGGGGGTATCCTACGAGCAGTACTTC
NA	NA	TRBV18	TRBJ2-7	CASSPGTASYEQYF	TGTGCCAGCTCACCAGGGACCGCGTCCTACGAGCAGTACTTC
TRBD1	NA	TRBV29-1	TRBJ2-5	CSVGTGGLETQYF	TGCAGCGTGGGGACAGGGGGCTTAGAGACCCAGTACTTC
NA	NA	TRBV5-4	TRBJ1-1	CASSLDAGRNTEAFF	TGTGCCAGCAGCTTGGATGCGGGGCGGAACACTGAAGCTTTCTTT